The clone carrying this TCR beta chain has a count of ten or more. The entry originates in a study of CD8 T cells in ankylosing spondylitis. MiXCR was run by TCRdb on the 5' RACE reads, yielding one entry per CDR3 protein. This table has about 100,000 distinct CDR3 sequences, 24% appearing once. Sequencing was carried out using synovial fluid, either unsorted or a sorted T cell fraction (not recorded which). This receptor was identified in a male donor with ankylosing spondylitis.

The CDR3 DNA is TGTGCCAGCAGCAAAACGGCAGGGGGAGGCACAGATACGCAGTATTTT. Protein sequence: CASSKTAGGGTDTQYF. The chain employs TRBV7-9 and TRBJ2-3; 7 bases fit TRBD1. Germline loops: CDR1 SEHNR, CDR2 FQNEAQ (reference sequence). CDR3 length: 16 amino acids. V was clipped by 5 bases and J by 1 base; unmatched bases: 9.